The source of this T cell receptor (beta chain) is a study of blood T cell repertoires in COVID-19 (dated by TCRdb to about 2020). Background for the entire study: The collaborator samples originated in the United States, Italy and Spain and spanned the acute and convalescent phases of COVID-19. The prospective study material was composed of cDNA or gDNA derived from T cells, B-cell-depleted T cells, or PBMCs. The dataset comprised deeply sampled blood TCRbeta repertoires from subjects exposed to, actively infected with, or recovered from COVID-19. The repertoires were released in a freely available public database intended as a resource for research on the immune response to SARS-CoV-2. The samples were drawn from the first 160 participants of the ongoing ImmuneRACE study and from 1,254 subjects provided by 6 global collaborators. Nearly every sample came with metadata listing a de-identified subject ID, COVID-19 status, age in years and sex. Where available, HLA class I and class II types were obtained from metadata supplied by the sample provider rather than from assay-based typing. Overall study results and their limits: The amount of clinical and demographic metadata varied by source and participant and was provided uncurated.

Participants in the prospective study were aged roughly 18 to 90 years, lived in 20 to 25 United States geographic areas, and enrolled through a virtual design. In the prospective study, participants were assigned to cohorts based on the clinical history participants reported in a screening survey and a study questionnaire. ImmuneRACE Cohort 3 recovered participants were defined by two consecutive negative NP/OP PCR tests, healthcare professional clearance, or symptom resolution. Each participant in the prospective study had whole blood, serum and a nasopharyngeal or oropharyngeal swab collected by mobile phlebotomists. Participants in the prospective study had the option to provide additional blood draws and questionnaires over an approximately two-month period. Before DNA extraction, blood samples from the prospective study were shipped at room temperature or frozen. The immunoSEQ Assay, a bias-controlled multiplex PCR, was used to amplify TCRbeta CDR3 regions from genomic DNA. In the paper's pipeline: The number of nucleated cells in each sample was estimated from the amplification of reference gene primers within the assay. Sequence reads were collapsed and filtered to measure the absolute abundance of every unique TCRbeta CDR3 rearrangement. For each sample, productive Simpson clonality was calculated as the square root of Simpson's diversity index across productive rearrangements. The immuneACCESS repertoire file appears here via TCRdb, limited to in-frame rearrangements. These files lack a portion of the clones; in checked studies, under half of the deficit traces to unresolved V genes, and the cause of the others is not known. The V and J calls and clone size were taken over from that table, and D and trimming were inferred from the DNA. The sample yields 250,000 to 300,000 clones; over 75% were counted once. The top ten clonotypes cover approximately 2% of the sample.

V sheds 5 bases and J sheds 1 base, leaving 12 bases between their ends. The CDR3 spans 14 residues, from the cysteine through the phenylalanine. Only the CDR3 DNA is retained, 42 bases long and in frame from the first base. CDR1 and CDR2 (SGHTA, FQGTGA) derive from the germline V gene. Comments on this clone: Its antigen is unknown. The record has no base qualities; no much larger clone is one base away.

The sequencing sample was made of PBMCs or T cells enriched from blood (not recorded which). The rearrangement combines TRBV7-3 with TRBJ2-7; possibly the D gene is TRBD2, per 5 matching bases. This clonotype was obtained from a woman aged 45-65 years who had recovered from COVID-19. CDR3 protein: CASSPTGVSYEQYF. The DNA reads TGTGCCAGCAGCCCGACCGGGGTTTCCTACGAGCAGTACTTC.